This TCR beta chain originates from a study of beta chain features in type 1 diabetes. The length of the CDR3 is 15 residues. The germline V gene encodes CDR1 ENHRY and CDR2 SYGVKD. The V gene lost 0 bases and the J gene lost 7 bases, with 15 bases spanning the gap. Study-level points and caveats: Within the patient group, naive, central memory and Treg TCRB repertoires appeared more similar to each other than within healthy donors. For Type 1 diabetes patients, all four CD4+ subsets carried TCRB CDR3s that were moderately but significantly shorter.

Markers CD45RO/CCR7/CD25/CD127/CD95/CD27 served to sort CD4+ naive, central memory, regulatory and stem cell-like memory cells. This clone was observed a few times. Its antigen is not known. Since all of the isolated RNA was reverse transcribed, expressed TCRB transcripts were what got sequenced. Clones were read by immunoSEQ multiplex PCR, and TCRdb kept only the in-frame ones, dropping some. There are 310,000 or so clones in the sample; around 16% occur only once, and 0.015% lies in the top ten. The gene calls are TRBV10-3 and TRBJ1-1; D is unresolved. The sequence was obtained from a man younger than 35 with type 1 diabetes. Sequenced material: naive CD4+ T cells from blood. The CDR3 protein is CAISESTGLEGEAFF. In DNA, the CDR3 is TGTGCCATCAGTGAGTCGACCGGCCTAGAGGGTGAAGCTTTCTTT.